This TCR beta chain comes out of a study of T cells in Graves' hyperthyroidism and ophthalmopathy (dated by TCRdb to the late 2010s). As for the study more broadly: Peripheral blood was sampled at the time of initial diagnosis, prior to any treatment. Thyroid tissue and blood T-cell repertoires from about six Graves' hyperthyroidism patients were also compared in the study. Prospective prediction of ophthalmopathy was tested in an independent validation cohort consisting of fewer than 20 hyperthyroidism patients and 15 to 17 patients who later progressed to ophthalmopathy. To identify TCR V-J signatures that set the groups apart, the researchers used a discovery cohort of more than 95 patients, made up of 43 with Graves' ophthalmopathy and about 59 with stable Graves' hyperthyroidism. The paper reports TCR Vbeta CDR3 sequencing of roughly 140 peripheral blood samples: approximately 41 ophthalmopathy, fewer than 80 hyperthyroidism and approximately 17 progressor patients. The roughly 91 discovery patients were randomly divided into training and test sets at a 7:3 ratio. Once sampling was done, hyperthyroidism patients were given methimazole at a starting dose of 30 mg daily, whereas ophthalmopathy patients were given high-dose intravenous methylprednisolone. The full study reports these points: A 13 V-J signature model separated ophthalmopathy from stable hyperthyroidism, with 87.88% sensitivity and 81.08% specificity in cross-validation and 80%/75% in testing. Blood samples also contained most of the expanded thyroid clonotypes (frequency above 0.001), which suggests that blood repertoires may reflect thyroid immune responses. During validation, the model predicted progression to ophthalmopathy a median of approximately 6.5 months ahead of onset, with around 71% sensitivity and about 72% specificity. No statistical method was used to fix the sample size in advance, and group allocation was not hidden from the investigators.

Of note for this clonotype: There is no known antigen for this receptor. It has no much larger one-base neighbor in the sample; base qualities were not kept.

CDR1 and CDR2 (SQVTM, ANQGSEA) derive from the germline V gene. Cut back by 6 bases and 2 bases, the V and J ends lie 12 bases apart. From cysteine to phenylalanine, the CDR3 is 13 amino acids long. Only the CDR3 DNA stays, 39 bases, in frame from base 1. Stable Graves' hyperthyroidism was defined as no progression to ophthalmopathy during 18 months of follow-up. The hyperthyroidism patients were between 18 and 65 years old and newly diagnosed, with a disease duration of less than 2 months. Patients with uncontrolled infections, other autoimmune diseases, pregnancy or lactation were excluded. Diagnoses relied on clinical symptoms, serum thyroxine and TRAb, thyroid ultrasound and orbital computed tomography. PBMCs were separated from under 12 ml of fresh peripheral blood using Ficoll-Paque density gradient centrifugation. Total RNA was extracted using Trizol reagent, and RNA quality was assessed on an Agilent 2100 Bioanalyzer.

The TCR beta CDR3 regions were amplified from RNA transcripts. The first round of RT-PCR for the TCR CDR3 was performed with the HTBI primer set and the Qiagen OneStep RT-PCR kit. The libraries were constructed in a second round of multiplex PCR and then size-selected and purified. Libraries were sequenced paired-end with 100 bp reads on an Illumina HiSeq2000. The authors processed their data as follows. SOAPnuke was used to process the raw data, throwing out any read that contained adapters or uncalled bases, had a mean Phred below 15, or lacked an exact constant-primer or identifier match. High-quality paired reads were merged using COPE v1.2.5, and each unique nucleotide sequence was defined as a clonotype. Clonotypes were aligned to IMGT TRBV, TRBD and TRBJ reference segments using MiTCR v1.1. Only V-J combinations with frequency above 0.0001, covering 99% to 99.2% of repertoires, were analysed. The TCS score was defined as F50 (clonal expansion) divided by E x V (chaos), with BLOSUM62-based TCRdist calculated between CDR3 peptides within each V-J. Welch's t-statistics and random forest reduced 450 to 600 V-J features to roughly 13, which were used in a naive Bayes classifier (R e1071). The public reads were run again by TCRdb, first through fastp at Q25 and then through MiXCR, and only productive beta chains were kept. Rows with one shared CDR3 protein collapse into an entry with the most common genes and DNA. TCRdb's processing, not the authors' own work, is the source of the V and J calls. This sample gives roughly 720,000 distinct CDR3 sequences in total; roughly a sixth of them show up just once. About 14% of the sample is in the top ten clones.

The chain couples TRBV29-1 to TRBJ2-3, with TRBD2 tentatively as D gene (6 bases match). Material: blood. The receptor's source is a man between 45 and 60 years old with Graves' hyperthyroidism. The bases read TGCAGCGTCGAGACTAGTTCCACAGATACGCAGTATTTT. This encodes CSVETSSTDTQYF.